This TCR beta chain appears in the sequencing data of a study of blood T cell dynamics during melanoma immunotherapy. On the study more broadly: Patients with metastatic melanoma got pembrolizumab or nivolumab-ipilimumab as first-line care.

The study, taken as a whole, reports: It remained unknown if the driving T cell clones were melanoma-specific.

Time point reported: week 3, after first cycle of checkpoint inhibitor. Response was assessed by RECIST 1.1 at 12 weeks, except a couple of rapid progressors. About this clone: Its antigen is currently unknown.

TCRdb's table, derived via immunoSEQ multiplex PCR, lists solely in-frame clones and lacks some. Of 25,000 to 35,000 clones in the sample, roughly 88% were seen once. Trimming at V came to 4 bases and at J to 2 bases, leaving 5 bases not matched to a gene. Germline CDR1 SGHNT, CDR2 YYREEE (reference sequence). The CDR3 loop spans 14 amino acids. This receptor was obtained from a human donor with melanoma. The material was blood, obtained from a patient treated with checkpoint blockade. V gene TRBV5-4 combines with J gene TRBJ2-5; 7 positions agree with TRBD1. This CDR3 is CASSEGQLQETQYF. The CDR3 nucleotides read TGTGCCAGCAGCGAGGGACAGTTACAAGAGACCCAGTACTTC.